The T cell receptor (beta chain) described here comes from a study of blood T cell repertoires in COVID-19. Study-level information: Samples representing acute and convalescent COVID-19 were sourced from the United States, Italy and Spain.

Source study methods: Estimates of nucleated cell counts were drawn from the amplification of reference gene primers. Some clones are missing from TCRdb's copy, which holds only in-frame ones; the method was immunoSEQ multiplex PCR. The D gene and trimming were derived from the DNA, and the V and J assignments and clone size from that table. The table shows fewer than 500,000 clones, with around 91% occurring only once. Participants were aged about 18 to 90 years, lived in over 20 US areas, and enrolled virtually. The receptor was isolated from a man younger than 40 who had recovered from COVID-19. Input material: PBMCs or T cells enriched from blood (not recorded which).

The CDR3 nucleotides read TGTGCCAGTAAAACGCCTCAGGATACGCAGTATTTT. Translation gives CASKTPQDTQYF. The rearrangement links TRBV19 to TRBJ2-3; D is unresolved. The CDR3 runs to 12 residues. The germline gives CDR1 LNHDA, CDR2 SQIVND (reference sequence). The V and J ends lost 7 bases and 6 bases respectively, with 11 bases between them.